This T cell receptor beta chain was observed in a study of T cell responses to AZD1222 COVID-19 vaccine. Produced via immunoSEQ multiplex PCR; TCRdb's table is partial and in-frame only. The sample contains 120,000 to 150,000 clones, 88% of which appear only once. Germline-derived CDR1 and CDR2 are MNHEY and SMNVEV (reference sequence). Trimming took 5 bases from V and 7 from J, leaving 15 bases between them. CDR3 size: 14 residues. Study results and limitations: Unmutated variant regions reportedly attract nearly half of all spike-specific TCRs. With two AZD1222 doses given, Spike-specific TCR breadth and depth both rose. No repertoire was sampled before or during the peak T cell response, only after it. Spike-spanning, vaccine-associated CD4 TCRs were dominant at 160-218 and 743-854.

About this clone: The antigen remains undetermined.

V usage is TRBV27 and J usage is TRBJ1-5; maybe TRBD1 (6 bases). This receptor was obtained from an adult in good health. The specimen comprised peripheral blood, sampled on day 0 of AZD1222 vaccination. The CDR3 nucleotides are TGTGCCAGCAGTGCGGCAGGGGAGGGGCAGCCCCAGCATTTT. Translation gives CASSAAGEGQPQHF.